This T cell receptor beta chain was retrieved from a study of blood T cell repertoires in COVID-19. Study-level information: The cDNA or gDNA used as material had been derived from T cells, B-cell-depleted T cells, or PBMCs.

Trimming cost V 8 bases and J 1 base, with 17 bases left between them. CDR1 and CDR2 (germline): MNHEY, SMNVEV (reference sequence). The CDR3 totals 15 residues. The table came from immunoSEQ multiplex PCR; TCRdb's copy has only in-frame clones and leaves some out. The sample holds approximately 52,000 clones; less than 95% are singletons and the top ten take around 3%. The sequenced sample was peripheral blood. The chain couples TRBV27 to TRBJ1-1; weak D call: TRBD1 (6 bases). This TCR was sampled from a man aged 50-59 years with acute or convalescent COVID-19. The CDR3 loop reads CASVFRGQGNTEAFF. Written as DNA, the CDR3 is TGTGCCAGCGTATTCAGGGGTCAAGGGAACACTGAAGCTTTCTTT.